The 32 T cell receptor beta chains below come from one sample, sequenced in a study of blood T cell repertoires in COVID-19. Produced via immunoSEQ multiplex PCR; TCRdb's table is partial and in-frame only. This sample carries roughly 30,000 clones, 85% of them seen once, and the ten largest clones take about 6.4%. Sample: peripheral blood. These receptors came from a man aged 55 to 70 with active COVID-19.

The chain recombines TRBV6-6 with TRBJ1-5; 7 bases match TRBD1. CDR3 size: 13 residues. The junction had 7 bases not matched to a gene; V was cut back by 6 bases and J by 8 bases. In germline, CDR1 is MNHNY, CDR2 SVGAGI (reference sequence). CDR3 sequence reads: CASREQGLEPQHF. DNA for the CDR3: TGTGCCAGCAGAGAACAGGGGTTGGAGCCCCAGCATTTT.

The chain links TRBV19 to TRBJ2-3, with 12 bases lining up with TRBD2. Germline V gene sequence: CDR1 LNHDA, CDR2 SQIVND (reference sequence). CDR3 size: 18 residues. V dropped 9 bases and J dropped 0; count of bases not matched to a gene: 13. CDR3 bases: TGTGCCAGCCGTGGTTCGCGGACTAGCGGGAAGAGCACAGATACGCAGTATTTT. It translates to CASRGSRTSGKSTDTQYF.

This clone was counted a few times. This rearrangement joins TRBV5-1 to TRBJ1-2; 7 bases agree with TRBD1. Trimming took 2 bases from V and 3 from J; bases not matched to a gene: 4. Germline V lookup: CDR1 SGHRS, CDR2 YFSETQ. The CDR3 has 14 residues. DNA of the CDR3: TGCGCCAGCAGCTTTTCCCAGGGGGACTATGGCTACACCTTC. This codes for CASSFSQGDYGYTF.

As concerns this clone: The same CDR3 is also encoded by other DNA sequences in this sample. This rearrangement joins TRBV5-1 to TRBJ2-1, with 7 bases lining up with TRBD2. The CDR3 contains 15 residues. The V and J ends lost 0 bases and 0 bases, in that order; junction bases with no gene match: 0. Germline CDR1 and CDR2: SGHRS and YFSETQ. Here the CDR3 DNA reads TGCGCCAGCAGCTTGGGCGGGAGCTCCTACAATGAGCAGTTCTTC. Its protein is CASSLGGSSYNEQFF.

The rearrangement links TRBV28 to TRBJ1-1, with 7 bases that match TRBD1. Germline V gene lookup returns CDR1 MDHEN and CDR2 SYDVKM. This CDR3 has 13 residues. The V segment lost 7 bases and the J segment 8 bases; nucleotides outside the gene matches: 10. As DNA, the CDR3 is TGTGCCAGCACCCCGGGACAGCTTTCCGAAGCTTTCTTT. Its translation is CASTPGQLSEAFF.

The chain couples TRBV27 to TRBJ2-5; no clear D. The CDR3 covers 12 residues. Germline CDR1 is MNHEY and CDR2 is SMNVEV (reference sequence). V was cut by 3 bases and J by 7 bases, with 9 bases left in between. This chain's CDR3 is CASSFGRGTQYF. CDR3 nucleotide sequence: TGTGCCAGCAGTTTCGGTAGAGGGACCCAGTACTTC.

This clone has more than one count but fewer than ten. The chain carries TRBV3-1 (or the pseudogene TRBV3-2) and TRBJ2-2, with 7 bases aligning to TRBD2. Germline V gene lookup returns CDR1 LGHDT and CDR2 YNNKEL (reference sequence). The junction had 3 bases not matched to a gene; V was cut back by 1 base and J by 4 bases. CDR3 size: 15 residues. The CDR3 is CASSQGREFTGELFF. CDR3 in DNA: TGTGCCAGCAGCCAAGGGCGGGAGTTCACCGGGGAGCTGTTTTTT.

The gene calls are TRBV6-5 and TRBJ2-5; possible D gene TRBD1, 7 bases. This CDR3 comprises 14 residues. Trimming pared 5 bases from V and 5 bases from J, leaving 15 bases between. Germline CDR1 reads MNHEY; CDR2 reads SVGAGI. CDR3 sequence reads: CASSPAGQLETQYF. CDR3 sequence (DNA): TGTGCCAGCAGTCCGGCGGGACAGTTGGAGACCCAGTACTTC.

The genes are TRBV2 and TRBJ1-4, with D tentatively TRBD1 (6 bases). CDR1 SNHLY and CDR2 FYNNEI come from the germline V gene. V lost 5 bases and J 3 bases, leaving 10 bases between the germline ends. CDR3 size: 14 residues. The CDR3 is CASSQGYPNEKLFF. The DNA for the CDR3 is TGTGCCAGCAGTCAGGGGTACCCTAATGAAAAACTGTTTTTT.

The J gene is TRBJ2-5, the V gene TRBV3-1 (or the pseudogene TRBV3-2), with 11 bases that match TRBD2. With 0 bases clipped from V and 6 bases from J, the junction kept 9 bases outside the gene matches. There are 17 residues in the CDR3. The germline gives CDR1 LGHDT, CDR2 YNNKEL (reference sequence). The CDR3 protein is CASSQDSPSGRLKTQYF. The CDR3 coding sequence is TGTGCCAGCAGCCAAGACTCCCCTAGCGGGAGGTTAAAGACCCAGTACTTC.

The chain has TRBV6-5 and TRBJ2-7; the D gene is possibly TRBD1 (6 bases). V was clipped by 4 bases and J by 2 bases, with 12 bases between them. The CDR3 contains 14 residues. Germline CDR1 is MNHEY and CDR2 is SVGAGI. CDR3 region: CASSFAGQTYEQYF. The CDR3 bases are TGTGCCAGCAGTTTCGCAGGACAGACCTACGAGCAGTACTTC.

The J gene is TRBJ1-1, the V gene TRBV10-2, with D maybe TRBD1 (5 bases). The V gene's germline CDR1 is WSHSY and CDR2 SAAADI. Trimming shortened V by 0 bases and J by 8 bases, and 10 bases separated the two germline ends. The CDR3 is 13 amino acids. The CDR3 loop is CASSESSQGEAFF. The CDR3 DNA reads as TGCGCCAGCAGTGAGTCGTCGCAGGGAGAAGCTTTCTTT.

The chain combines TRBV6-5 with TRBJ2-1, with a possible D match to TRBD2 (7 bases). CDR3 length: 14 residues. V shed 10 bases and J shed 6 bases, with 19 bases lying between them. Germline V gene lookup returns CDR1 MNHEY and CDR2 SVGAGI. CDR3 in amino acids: CATLGGARSNEQFF. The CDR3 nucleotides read TGTGCCACCCTAGGGGGGGCCAGAAGCAATGAGCAGTTCTTC.

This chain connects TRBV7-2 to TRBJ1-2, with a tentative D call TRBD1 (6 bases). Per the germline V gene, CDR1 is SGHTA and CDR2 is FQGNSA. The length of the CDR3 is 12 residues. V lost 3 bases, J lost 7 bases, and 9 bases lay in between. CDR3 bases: TGTGCCAGCAGCTTGGCAGGGGTTGGCTACACCTTC. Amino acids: CASSLAGVGYTF.

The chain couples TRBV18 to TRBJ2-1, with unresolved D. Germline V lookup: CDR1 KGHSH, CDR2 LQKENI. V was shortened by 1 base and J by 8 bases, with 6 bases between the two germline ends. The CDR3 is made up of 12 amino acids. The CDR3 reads CASSPLFDEQFF. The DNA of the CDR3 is TGTGCCAGCTCACCACTTTTCGATGAGCAGTTCTTC.

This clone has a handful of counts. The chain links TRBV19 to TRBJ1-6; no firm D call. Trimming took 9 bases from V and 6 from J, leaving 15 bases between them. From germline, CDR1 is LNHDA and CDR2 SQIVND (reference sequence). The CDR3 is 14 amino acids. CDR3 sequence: CASGIPGSNSPLHF. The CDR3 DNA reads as TGTGCCAGCGGTATCCCGGGATCTAATTCACCCCTCCACTTT.

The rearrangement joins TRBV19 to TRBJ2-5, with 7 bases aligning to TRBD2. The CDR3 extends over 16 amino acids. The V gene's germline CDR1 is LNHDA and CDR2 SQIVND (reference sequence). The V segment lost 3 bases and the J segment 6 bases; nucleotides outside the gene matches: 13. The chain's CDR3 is CASSIFKAGAPQTQYF. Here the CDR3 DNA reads TGTGCCAGTAGTATCTTTAAGGCGGGAGCCCCCCAGACCCAGTACTTC.

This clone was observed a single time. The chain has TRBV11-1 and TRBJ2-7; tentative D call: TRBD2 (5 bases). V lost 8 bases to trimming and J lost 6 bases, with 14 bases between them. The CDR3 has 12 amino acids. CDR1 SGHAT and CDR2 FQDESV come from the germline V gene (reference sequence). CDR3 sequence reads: CASASNRGEQYF. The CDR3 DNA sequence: TGTGCCAGCGCCAGTAATCGGGGCGAGCAGTACTTC.

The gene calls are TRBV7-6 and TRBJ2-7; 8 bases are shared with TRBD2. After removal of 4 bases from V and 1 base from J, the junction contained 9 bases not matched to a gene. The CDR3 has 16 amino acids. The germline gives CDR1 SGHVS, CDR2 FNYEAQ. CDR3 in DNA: TGTGCCAGCAGCTCTCGACCGGGACTAGATTCCTACGAGCAGTACTTC. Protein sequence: CASSSRPGLDSYEQYF.

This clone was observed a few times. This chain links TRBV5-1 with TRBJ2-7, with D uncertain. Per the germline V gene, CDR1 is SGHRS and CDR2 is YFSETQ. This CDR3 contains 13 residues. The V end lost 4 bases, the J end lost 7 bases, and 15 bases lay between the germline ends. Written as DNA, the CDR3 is TGCGCCAGCAGCGTTTTCGACACCCAGGAGCAGTACTTC. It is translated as CASSVFDTQEQYF.

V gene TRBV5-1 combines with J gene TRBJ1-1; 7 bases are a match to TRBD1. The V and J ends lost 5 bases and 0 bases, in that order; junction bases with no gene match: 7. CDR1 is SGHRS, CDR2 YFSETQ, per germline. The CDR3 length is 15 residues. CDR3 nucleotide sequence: TGCGCCAGCAGAAAGGGGGCTTACATGAACACTGAAGCTTTCTTT. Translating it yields CASRKGAYMNTEAFF.

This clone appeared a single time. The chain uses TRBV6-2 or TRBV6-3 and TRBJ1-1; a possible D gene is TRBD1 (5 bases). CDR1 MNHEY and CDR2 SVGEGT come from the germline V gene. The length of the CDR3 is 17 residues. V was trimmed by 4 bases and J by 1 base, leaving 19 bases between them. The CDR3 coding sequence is TGTGCCAGCAGTTCGGTTTTAATAAACAGGCAGAACACTGAAGCTTTCTTT. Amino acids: CASSSVLINRQNTEAFF.

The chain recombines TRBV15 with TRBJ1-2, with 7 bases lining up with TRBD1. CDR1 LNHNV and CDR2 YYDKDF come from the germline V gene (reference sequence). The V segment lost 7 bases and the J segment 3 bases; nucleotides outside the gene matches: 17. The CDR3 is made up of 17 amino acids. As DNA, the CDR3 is TGTGCCACCAACCCAACCCCAATCGGGGACAGCTACTATGGCTACACCTTC. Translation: CATNPTPIGDSYYGYTF.

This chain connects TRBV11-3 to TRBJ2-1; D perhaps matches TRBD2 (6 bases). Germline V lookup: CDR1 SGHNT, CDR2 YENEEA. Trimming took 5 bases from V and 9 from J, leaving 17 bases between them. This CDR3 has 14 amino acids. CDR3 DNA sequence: TGTGCCAGCAGCCCCGGAACGGGAGTGGGTGAGCAGTTCTTC. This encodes CASSPGTGVGEQFF.

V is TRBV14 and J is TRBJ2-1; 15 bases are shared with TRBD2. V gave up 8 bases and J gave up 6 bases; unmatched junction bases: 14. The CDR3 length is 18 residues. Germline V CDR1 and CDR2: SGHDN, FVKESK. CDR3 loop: CASSWTSGREPRGNEQFF. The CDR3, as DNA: TGTGCCAGCTCATGGACTAGCGGGAGGGAACCCCGAGGCAATGAGCAGTTCTTC.

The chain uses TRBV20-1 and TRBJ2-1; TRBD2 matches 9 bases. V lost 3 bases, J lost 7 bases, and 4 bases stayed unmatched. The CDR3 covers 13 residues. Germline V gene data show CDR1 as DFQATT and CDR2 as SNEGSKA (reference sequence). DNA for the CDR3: TGCAGTGCTAGTCAAAGCGGGAGGAATGAGCAGTTCTTC. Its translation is CSASQSGRNEQFF.

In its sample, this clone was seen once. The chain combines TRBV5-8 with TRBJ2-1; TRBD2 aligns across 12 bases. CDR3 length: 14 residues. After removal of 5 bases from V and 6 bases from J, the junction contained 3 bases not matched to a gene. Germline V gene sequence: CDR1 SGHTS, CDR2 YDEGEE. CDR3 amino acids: CASSRLAGVNEQFF. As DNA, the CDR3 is TGTGCCAGCAGTCGACTAGCGGGGGTCAATGAGCAGTTCTTC. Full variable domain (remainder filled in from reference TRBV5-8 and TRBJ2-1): EAGVTQSPTHLIKTRGQQATLRCSPISGHTSVYWYQQALGLGLQFLLWYDEGEERNRGNFPPRFSGRQFPNYSSELNVNALELEDSALYLCASSRLAGVNEQFFGPGTRLTVL.

The CDR3 DNA reads TGTGCGTCGGAGGGGGCGCGGGGAGGCTACACCTTC. Translation: CASEGARGGYTF. This chain joins TRBV28 and TRBJ1-2, with 7 bases lining up with TRBD1. Germline V lookup: CDR1 MDHEN, CDR2 SYDVKM. The CDR3 sequence is 12 residues long.

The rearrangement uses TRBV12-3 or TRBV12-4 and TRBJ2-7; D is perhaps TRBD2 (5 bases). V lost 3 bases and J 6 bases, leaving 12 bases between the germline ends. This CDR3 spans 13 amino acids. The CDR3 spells CASSFNLGSEQYF. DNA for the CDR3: TGTGCCAGCAGTTTTAATCTTGGGAGCGAGCAGTACTTC.

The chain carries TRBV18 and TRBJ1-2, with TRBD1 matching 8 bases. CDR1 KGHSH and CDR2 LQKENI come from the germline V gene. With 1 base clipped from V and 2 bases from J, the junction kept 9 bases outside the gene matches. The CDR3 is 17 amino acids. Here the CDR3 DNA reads TGTGCCAGCTCACCACTGGGACAGGCAAACTCCAACTATGGCTACACCTTC. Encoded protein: CASSPLGQANSNYGYTF.

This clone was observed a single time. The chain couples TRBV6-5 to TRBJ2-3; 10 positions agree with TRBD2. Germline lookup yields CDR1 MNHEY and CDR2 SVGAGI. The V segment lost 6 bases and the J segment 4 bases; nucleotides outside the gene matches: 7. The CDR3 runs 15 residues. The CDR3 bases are TGTGCCAGCAGATCAAGCGGGAGGGTCGCAGATACGCAGTATTTT. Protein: CASRSSGRVADTQYF.

The CDR3 sequence is CASSLTTGRYEQYF. The CDR3 DNA reads as TGTGCCAGCAGCTTAACAACAGGTCGTTACGAGCAGTACTTC. This chain links TRBV11-2 with TRBJ2-7; possible D gene TRBD1, 5 bases. This CDR3 is built from 14 residues. Germline CDR1 and CDR2: SGHAT and FQNNGV. Trimming shortened V by 2 bases and J by 4 bases, and 12 bases separated the two germline ends.